This TCR beta chain was captured in a study of shared clonotypes between healthy human individuals. Study results and caveats: Clonotype sharing among donors was thought likely to change with sequencing depth. Estimated clonotype richness was generally higher in naive than memory subsets. Rarefaction exposed incomplete sorted-subset sequencing despite large depth.

V lost 2 bases to trimming and J lost 1 base; unmatched junction nucleotides: 10. The CDR3 has 17 residues. The V gene's germline CDR1 is MGHRA and CDR2 YSYEKL. For this clone: The antigen remains undetermined.

Each PCR replicate from the sorted subsets contained 200 to 250 ng DNA, which is about 30,000 T cell genomes. The repertoire was sequenced with immunoSEQ multiplex PCR; TCRdb's copy has only in-frame clones and lacks some. Found here are 2.3 million or so clones, approximately 93% of them singletons; the top ten hold roughly 0.36%. The rearrangement links TRBV4-1 to TRBJ1-1; 7 positions match TRBD1. The clonotype originates from a man aged 18 to 35 in good health. Some clones in this sample may be carry-over from other donors' samples. Input material: naive CD4+ T cells from PBMCs. Subset specified: CD45RA+ positively selected. CDR3 protein: CASSQWGGGTANTEAFF. The CDR3 coding sequence is TGCGCCAGCAGCCAATGGGGCGGTGGGACAGCGAACACTGAAGCTTTCTTT.